The 25 T cell receptor beta chains in this list originate from one sample, sequenced in a study of shared clonotypes between healthy human individuals. Measured with immunoSEQ multiplex PCR; TCRdb has only the in-frame clones, and not every one. The sample includes 560,000 or so clones, 95% to 96% of them seen just once. As defined, naive CD8 cells were CD45RO-negative and positively selected for CCR7, with terminally differentiated effector memory CD45RA+ cells excluded. Sequenced input: naive CD8+ T cells sorted from blood. Every receptor here comes from a woman under 40 in good health.

The chain joins TRBV5-4 to TRBJ2-7, with D possibly TRBD2 on 5 matching bases. Trimming removed 0 bases from V and 0 bases from J, with 10 bases in between. Germline CDR1 reads SGHNT; CDR2 reads YYREEE (reference sequence). CDR3 length equals 15 residues. CDR3 sequence: CASSLADLSSYEQYF. Written as DNA, the CDR3 is TGTGCCAGCAGCTTGGCGGACTTAAGCTCCTACGAGCAGTACTTC.

The rearrangement uses TRBV19 and TRBJ2-7; tentatively, D is TRBD1 (6 bases). V lost 3 bases to trimming and J lost 4 bases, with 13 bases between them. Germline V CDR1 and CDR2: LNHDA, SQIVND (reference sequence). This CDR3 comprises 14 residues. The CDR3 is CASSISGRGYEQYF. The CDR3 region has the DNA TGTGCCAGTAGTATTTCTGGCAGGGGATACGAGCAGTACTTC.

V and J are TRBV7-6 and TRBJ2-3, with TRBD2 identical over 10 bases. V shed 4 bases, J shed 3 bases, and the junction held 4 bases outside the gene matches. Germline V gene data show CDR1 as SGHVS and CDR2 as FNYEAQ. The CDR3 runs to 15 residues. This CDR3 reads CASSSSGRATDTQYF. In DNA form, the CDR3 reads TGTGCCAGCAGCTCAAGCGGGAGGGCGACAGATACGCAGTATTTT.

The chain uses TRBV27 and TRBJ2-7, with 10 bases aligning to TRBD2. There are 14 residues in the CDR3. V gave up 4 bases and J gave up 9 bases; unmatched junction bases: 9. CDR1 MNHEY and CDR2 SMNVEV come from the germline V gene (reference sequence). This chain's CDR3 is CASSSLSGRAGQYF. CDR3 sequence (DNA): TGTGCCAGCAGTTCTCTCAGCGGGAGGGCCGGGCAGTACTTC.

The chain is built from TRBV27 and TRBJ2-7; D ambiguous. This CDR3 comprises 13 residues. From germline, CDR1 is MNHEY and CDR2 SMNVEV (reference sequence). The V and J ends lost 3 bases and 2 bases respectively, with 8 bases between them. The CDR3 spells CASSFVGTYEQYF. The CDR3, as DNA: TGTGCCAGCAGTTTTGTAGGAACCTACGAGCAGTACTTC.

The chain joins TRBV7-9 to TRBJ1-4; D may be TRBD1 (5 bases). This CDR3 has 14 residues. Germline V gene sequence: CDR1 SEHNR, CDR2 FQNEAQ (reference sequence). V was cut by 2 bases and J by 2 bases, with 6 bases left in between. CDR3 in amino acids: CASSLPGTNEKLFF. The DNA of the CDR3 is TGTGCCAGCAGCTTACCAGGGACTAATGAAAAACTGTTTTTT.

This rearrangement joins TRBV11-2 to TRBJ2-1; no definite D call. CDR1 and CDR2 (germline): SGHAT, FQNNGV. V was pared by 1 base and J by 3 bases, with 13 bases between. CDR3 size: 16 residues. This chain's CDR3 is CASSLGMDANYNEQFF. The DNA of the CDR3 is TGTGCCAGCAGCTTAGGGATGGACGCAAACTACAATGAGCAGTTCTTC.

CDR3 protein: CASSRGAEQYF. The CDR3 DNA reads TGTGCCAGCAGTCGAGGCGCCGAGCAGTACTTC. The chain uses TRBV28 and TRBJ2-7; D is ambiguous. CDR1 is MDHEN and CDR2 is SYDVKM in the germline V gene. CDR3 length equals 11 residues. V gave up 5 bases and J gave up 6 bases, with 8 bases separating them.

The chain links TRBV7-9 to TRBJ2-3; D may be TRBD2 (6 bases). V lost 3 bases and J 0 bases, leaving 13 bases between the germline ends. Germline assignment: CDR1 SEHNR and CDR2 FQNEAQ (reference sequence). The CDR3 sequence is 16 residues long. For the CDR3, the DNA is TGTGCCAGCAGCTTGGTAGGCAGCGGGAGCACAGATACGCAGTATTTT. It yields the protein CASSLVGSGSTDTQYF. The full variable domain, completed using reference TRBV7-9 and TRBJ2-3, is DTGVSQNPRHKITKRGQNVTFRCDPISEHNRLYWYRQTLGQGPEFLTYFQNEAQLEKSRLLSDRFSAERPKGSFSTLEIQRTEQGDSAMYLCASSLVGSGSTDTQYFGPGTRLTVL.

The chain is built from TRBV4-1 and TRBJ2-1, with D unresolved. Per the germline V gene, CDR1 is MGHRA and CDR2 is YSYEKL. V was clipped by 3 bases and J by 2 bases, with 8 bases between them. The CDR3 contains 14 residues. The CDR3 nucleotides read TGCGCCAGCAGCCAGTCGGTACCCTACAATGAGCAGTTCTTC. Protein product: CASSQSVPYNEQFF.

The chain links TRBV27 to TRBJ2-7, with 7 bases lining up with TRBD2. Germline assignment: CDR1 MNHEY and CDR2 SMNVEV (reference sequence). The CDR3 runs 15 residues. V dropped 5 bases and J dropped 5; count of bases not matched to a gene: 12. CDR3 sequence: CASSRGTGGSNEQYF. Here the CDR3 DNA reads TGTGCCAGCAGTAGGGGAACGGGAGGTAGCAACGAGCAGTACTTC.

The chain has TRBV13 and TRBJ2-5; D perhaps matches TRBD1 (6 bases). Germline-derived CDR1 and CDR2 are PRHDT and FYEKMQ (reference sequence). The CDR3 extends over 14 amino acids. V shed 1 base and J shed 3 bases, with 9 bases lying between them. The CDR3 sequence is CASSLETGKETQYF. As DNA, the CDR3 is TGTGCCAGCAGCTTAGAGACAGGAAAAGAGACCCAGTACTTC.

The chain is built from TRBV7-9 and TRBJ1-2; no clear D. The V end was cut by 9 bases, the J end by 5 bases, with 13 bases between. The length of the CDR3 is 12 residues. In germline, CDR1 is SEHNR, CDR2 FQNEAQ (reference sequence). CDR3: CASRSGVYGYTF. CDR3 in DNA: TGTGCCAGTCGAAGTGGGGTTTATGGCTACACCTTC.

V usage is TRBV30 and J usage is TRBJ1-4, with D maybe TRBD1 (5 bases). Trimming took off 0 bases at V and 7 bases at J, with 15 bases between the two ends. Germline CDR1 is GTSNPN and CDR2 is SVGIG (reference sequence). The CDR3 has 15 residues. CDR3: CAWSVWGVHGEKLFF. CDR3 nucleotides: TGTGCCTGGAGTGTATGGGGGGTACACGGTGAAAAACTGTTTTTT.

The V gene is TRBV28, the J gene TRBJ2-5; 11 nucleotides agree with TRBD2. The J call may be in error: the DNA end matches TRBJ2-7 better. Germline V gene lookup returns CDR1 MDHEN and CDR2 SYDVKM. The CDR3 has 15 amino acids. CDR3 residues: CASRVTSGTSYEQYF. As DNA, the CDR3 is TGTGCCAGCAGAGTGACTAGCGGGACATCCTACGAGCAGTACTTC.

This chain links TRBV7-9 with TRBJ2-7; D may be TRBD1 (6 bases). Germline V lookup: CDR1 SEHNR, CDR2 FQNEAQ (reference sequence). The CDR3 is 15 residues long. The V end was cut by 5 bases, the J end by 0 bases, with 14 bases between. CDR3 protein: CASSPRQAGSYEQYF. The CDR3 region has the DNA TGTGCCAGCAGCCCCAGACAGGCCGGCTCCTACGAGCAGTACTTC. Looking up the rest from reference TRBV7-9 and TRBJ2-7 gives the full variable domain: DTGVSQNPRHKITKRGQNVTFRCDPISEHNRLYWYRQTLGQGPEFLTYFQNEAQLEKSRLLSDRFSAERPKGSFSTLEIQRTEQGDSAMYLCASSPRQAGSYEQYFGPGTRLTVT.

The gene calls are TRBV11-2 and TRBJ2-1; 13 nucleotides line up with TRBD2. This CDR3 contains 16 residues. The V gene end was trimmed by 2 bases and the J gene end by 5 bases; junction bases not matched to a gene: 3. From germline, CDR1 is SGHAT and CDR2 FQNNGV. The CDR3 DNA reads as TGTGCCAGCAGCTTAACCGGGACTAGCGGGGACAATGAGCAGTTCTTC. Protein sequence: CASSLTGTSGDNEQFF.

The chain recombines TRBV27 with TRBJ2-7; 8 bases agree with TRBD2. Germline loops: CDR1 MNHEY, CDR2 SMNVEV (reference sequence). V trimming: 4 bases; J trimming: 0 bases; junction bases outside the gene matches: 8. This CDR3 spans 16 amino acids. CDR3 amino acids: CASSYGGSGGSYEQYF. CDR3 nucleotides: TGTGCCAGCAGTTATGGGGGAAGCGGGGGCTCCTACGAGCAGTACTTC.

The chain employs TRBV4-1 and TRBJ2-7; D is ambiguous. Between the trimmed V and J ends, which lost 4 bases and 5 bases, there was a span of 12 bases. The CDR3 totals 13 residues. Germline loops: CDR1 MGHRA, CDR2 YSYEKL. The CDR3 bases are TGCGCCAGCAGCCTACTCCCCGTGAACGAGCAGTACTTC. Its protein is CASSLLPVNEQYF.

The chain couples TRBV5-6 to TRBJ1-4; D possibly corresponds to TRBD1 (5 bases). The V gene lost 3 bases and the J gene lost 8 bases, with 20 bases spanning the gap. Germline CDR1 SGHDT, CDR2 YYEEEE. This CDR3 spans 16 amino acids. CDR3 in amino acids: CASSSGPGRVGEKLFF. In DNA form, the CDR3 reads TGTGCCAGCAGCTCAGGACCGGGACGGGTAGGGGAAAAACTGTTTTTT.

Of note for this clone: Other DNA sequences in the sample encode the same CDR3. V and J are TRBV28 and TRBJ1-5; 11 bases align to TRBD1. The CDR3 is 15 amino acids. CDR1 MDHEN and CDR2 SYDVKM come from the germline V gene. J was trimmed by 3 bases and V by 3 bases; bases with no gene match: 1. For the CDR3, the DNA is TGTGCCAGCAGTTTTGGACAGGGGGCCAATCAGCCCCAGCATTTT. Translating gives CASSFGQGANQPQHF.

V usage is TRBV4-2 and J usage is TRBJ2-2; unclear D gene. CDR3 length equals 15 residues. Trimming left V 4 bases short and J 1 base short, with 10 bases between. Germline values: CDR1 LGHNA, CDR2 YNFKEQ. The CDR3 sequence is CASSPPTRNTGELFF. The CDR3 DNA sequence: TGTGCCAGCAGCCCCCCGACGCGGAACACCGGGGAGCTGTTTTTT.

The V gene is TRBV4-1, the J gene TRBJ2-2, with D perhaps TRBD2 (6 bases). Germline CDR1 is MGHRA and CDR2 is YSYEKL. The CDR3 spans 15 residues. Trimming removed 2 bases at V and 5 bases at J, with 12 bases between. Here the CDR3 DNA reads TGCGCCAGCAGCCAAATACTAGCTATTACCGGGGAGCTGTTTTTT. Encoded protein: CASSQILAITGELFF.

J is TRBJ1-5 and V is TRBV19; a possible D gene is TRBD1 (5 bases). The CDR3 is 15 amino acids. With 3 bases removed from V and 0 bases from J, the gap between germline ends came to 9 bases. Per germline, CDR1 LNHDA and CDR2 SQIVND (reference sequence). This chain's CDR3 is CASSIGGDSNQPQHF. DNA of the CDR3: TGTGCCAGTAGTATCGGGGGAGATAGCAATCAGCCCCAGCATTTT.

The V call is TRBV9, the J call TRBJ2-3; 7 nucleotides agree with TRBD2. The CDR3 runs 15 residues. J lost 4 bases, V lost 0 bases, and 5 bases had no gene match. Germline V gene data show CDR1 as SGDLS and CDR2 as YYNGEE. The CDR3 spells CASSVDEGGSDTQYF. DNA of the CDR3: TGTGCCAGCAGCGTAGATGAGGGAGGGTCAGATACGCAGTATTTT.